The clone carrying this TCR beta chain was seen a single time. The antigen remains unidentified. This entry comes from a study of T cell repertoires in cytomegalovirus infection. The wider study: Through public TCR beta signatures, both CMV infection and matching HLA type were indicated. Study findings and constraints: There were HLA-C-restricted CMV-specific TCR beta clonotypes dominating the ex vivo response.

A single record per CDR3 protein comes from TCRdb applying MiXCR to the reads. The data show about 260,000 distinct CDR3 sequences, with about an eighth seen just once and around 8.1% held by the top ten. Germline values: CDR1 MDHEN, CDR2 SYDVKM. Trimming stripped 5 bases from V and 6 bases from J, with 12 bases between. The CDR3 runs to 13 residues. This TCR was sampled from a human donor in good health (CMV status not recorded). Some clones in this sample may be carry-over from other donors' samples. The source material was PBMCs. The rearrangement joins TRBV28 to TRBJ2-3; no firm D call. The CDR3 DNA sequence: TGTGCCAGCAGTCCGGGTCCCGGGGATACGCAGTATTTT. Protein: CASSPGPGDTQYF.